The T cell receptor (beta chain) described here comes from a study (dated by TCRdb to 2013 to 2016). Looking at the study overall: Whether tumor-infiltrating Tregs in breast cancer are recruited from blood Tregs or converted in situ from other CD4+ T cell subsets was tested. General study outcomes and caveats: The larger-cohort validation was restricted to a single TCR beta V-J rearrangement rather than whole repertoires. Tumor memory CD4+ T cell TCR gene usage clustered with blood and lymph node memory CD4+ cells and lymph node naive CD4+ cells. The TCR alpha and beta sequences of tumor-infiltrating Tregs showed the greatest overlap with tumor naive CD4+ T cells, followed by blood naive CD4+ T cells.

On this clonotype: The antigen this receptor binds is unknown. Base qualities were left out, and no much larger clone turns up one base away.

Amplification of full-length TCR variable regions was done by 5' RACE PCR using constant-region reverse primers, and this step was followed by semi-nested PCR with Nested Universal Primer A. Using the ReliaPrep RNA Cell Miniprep System, total RNA was extracted, and the SMARTer RACE 5'/3' Kit was then used to reverse transcribe the RNA into 5'RACE-ready cDNA. Full-length TCR alpha and beta libraries were barcoded with multiplex adaptors and sequenced on an Illumina MiSeq. Under the source paper's analysis protocol: Sequencing data were pooled across the five patients for each of nine subset-tissue groups and compared by unsupervised clustering of TCR gene usage. The Morisita-Horn index, with shared sequences weighted by their contribution to each repertoire, was used to calculate repertoire similarity. TCRdb reanalyzed the raw reads on its own, using fastp at Q25 for trimming and MiXCR for clone calling, and kept in-frame beta chains. Each entry merges the rows of one CDR3 protein and shows their most common DNA and genes. These V and J calls originate from TCRdb's pipeline instead of the authors' own analysis. The sample profile shows tens of thousands of distinct CDR3 sequences; approximately 25% of them were found once. Of the sample, around 4.1% falls within the top ten clones.

Memory CD4+ T cells were isolated as CD4+CD45RO+CD25- cells. Tregs, naive and memory CD4+ T cells from tumor, blood and ipsilateral draining lymph nodes of five breast cancer patients underwent full-length TCR alpha and beta sequencing. Ficoll density gradient centrifugation was used to isolate mononuclear cells from lymph nodes or from approximately 46 ml of peripheral blood. Sorted cell populations were confirmed by FACS to exceed 90% purity. As encoded in the germline V gene (reference sequence), CDR1 is SEHNR while CDR2 is FQNEAQ. The CDR3 sequence holds 14 residues, the cysteine and phenylalanine included. The sequence is cut down to CDR3 DNA, 42 bases in frame from base 1. V drops 3 bases and J drops 7 bases, leaving 15 bases in between.

The sequence derives from a female donor with breast cancer. This sequence uses TRBV7-9 and TRBJ1-2; a weak D assignment points to TRBD1 (5 bases agree). What was sequenced was memory CD4+ T cells sorted from blood. This specimen's cell subset or site label, per the study, means: memory CD4+ T cells, CD4+CD45RO+CD25-. The DNA sequence follows: TGTGCCAGCAGCTTGAGCCGTTCGGGGGTTGGCTACACCTTC. Its product reads: CASSLSRSGVGYTF. Beyond the CDR3, the reference TRBV7-9 and TRBJ1-2 genes provide the residues; the full variable domain reads: DTGVSQNPRHKITKRGQNVTFRCDPISEHNRLYWYRQTLGQGPEFLTYFQNEAQLEKSRLLSDRFSAERPKGSFSTLEIQRTEQGDSAMYLCASSLSRSGVGYTFGSGTRLTVV.